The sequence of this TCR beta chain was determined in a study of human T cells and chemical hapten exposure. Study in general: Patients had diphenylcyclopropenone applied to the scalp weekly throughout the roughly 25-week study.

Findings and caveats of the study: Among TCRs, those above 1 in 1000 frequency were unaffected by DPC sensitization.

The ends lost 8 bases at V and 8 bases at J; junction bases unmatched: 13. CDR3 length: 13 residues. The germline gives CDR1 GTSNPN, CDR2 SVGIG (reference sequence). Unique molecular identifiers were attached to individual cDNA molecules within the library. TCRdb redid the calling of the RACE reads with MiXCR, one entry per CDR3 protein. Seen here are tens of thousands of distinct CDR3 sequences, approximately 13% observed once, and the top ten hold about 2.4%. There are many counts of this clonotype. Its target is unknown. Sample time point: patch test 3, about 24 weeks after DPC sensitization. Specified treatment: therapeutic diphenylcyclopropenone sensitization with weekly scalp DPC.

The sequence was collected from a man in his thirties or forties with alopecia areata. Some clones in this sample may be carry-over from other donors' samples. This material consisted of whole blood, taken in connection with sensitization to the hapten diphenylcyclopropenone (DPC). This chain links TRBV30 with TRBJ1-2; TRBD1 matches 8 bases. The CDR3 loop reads CAREDRDTPGYTF. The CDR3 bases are TGTGCCCGGGAGGACAGGGACACCCCGGGCTACACCTTC.